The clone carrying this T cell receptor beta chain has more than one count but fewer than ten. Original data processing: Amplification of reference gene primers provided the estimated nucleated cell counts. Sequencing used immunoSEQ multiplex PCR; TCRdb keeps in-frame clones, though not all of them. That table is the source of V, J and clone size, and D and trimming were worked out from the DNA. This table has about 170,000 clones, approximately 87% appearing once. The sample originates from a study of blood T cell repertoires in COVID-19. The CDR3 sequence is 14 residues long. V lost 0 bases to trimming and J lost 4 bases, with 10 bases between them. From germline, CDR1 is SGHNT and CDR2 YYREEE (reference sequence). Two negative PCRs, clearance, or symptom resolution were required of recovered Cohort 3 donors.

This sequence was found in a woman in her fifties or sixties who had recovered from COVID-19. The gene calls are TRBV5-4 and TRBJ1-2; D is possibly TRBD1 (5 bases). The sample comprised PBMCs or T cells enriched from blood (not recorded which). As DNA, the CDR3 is TGTGCCAGCAGCTTGGGGCAAGGGGCCTATGGCTACACCTTC. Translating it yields CASSLGQGAYGYTF.